This is a list of T cell receptor beta chains from one sample in a study of monozygotic twins with cystic fibrosis. Here immunoSEQ multiplex PCR was the method, and the copy in TCRdb shows in-frame clones only, minus some. Of about 26,000 clones listed, about nine tenths are singletons. The sequenced sample consisted of blood. These receptors originate from a girl aged 2 to 10 with cystic fibrosis. Both conserved end residues are part of each CDR3. The D gene is left open where the match is weak.

d_gene	v_gene	j_gene	CDR3aa
TRBD1	TRBV30	TRBJ1-1	CAWSGDSNTEAFF
NA	TRBV27	TRBJ1-1	CASSPSPPMNTEAFF
NA	TRBV7-3	TRBJ2-1	CASSLEVSAYNEQFF
NA	TRBV2	TRBJ2-1	CACNWGMGTEGNEQFF
TRBD1	TRBV4-2	TRBJ1-2	CASSQGPGQGSPFNGYTF
NA	TRBV6-5	TRBJ2-3	CASRYGVTDTQYF
NA	TRBV5-4	TRBJ1-2	CASSLIQGAGYTF
NA	TRBV6-5	TRBJ1-2	CASSPKTATNYGYTF
TRBD2	TRBV6-5	TRBJ2-2	CASRSLAAGELFF
NA	TRBV2	TRBJ1-1	CASSSGMNTEAFF
TRBD1	TRBV29-1	TRBJ2-4	CSATTRTGRAKNIQYF
NA	TRBV6-5	TRBJ1-2	CASSYSGAVNYGYTF
NA	TRBV29-1	TRBJ2-2	CSGPRWVRVWEPGELFF
NA	TRBV30	TRBJ2-2	CASQPRGPTGELFF
NA	TRBV7-9	TRBJ1-2	CASSSSLTVDGYTF
NA	TRBV30	TRBJ2-2	CAWAGVSNAGELFF
NA	TRBV14	TRBJ2-5	CASSQLNQETQYF
NA	TRBV18	TRBJ1-2	CASSQYRLEVPGYTF
NA	TRBV29-1	TRBJ2-7	CSVEFQGSSTYEQYF
NA	TRBV5-1	TRBJ1-5	CASSFGEDSNQPQHF
NA	TRBV5-8	TRBJ1-5	CASSLAVSSDSNQPQHF
NA	TRBV19	TRBJ2-7	CASSTARGLSYEQYF
TRBD1	TRBV7-9	TRBJ1-4	CASSPTGTATNEKLFF
NA	TRBV9	TRBJ1-2	CASRSVGNHYGYTF
NA	TRBV5-5	TRBJ1-6	CASSPQDRFGSPLHF
TRBD1	TRBV18	TRBJ2-2	CASSFQRTGDTGELFF
NA	TRBV7-9	TRBJ1-5	CASSLYPSSPQHF
TRBD1	TRBV7-9	TRBJ1-4	CASSLPGQLNEKLFF
NA	TRBV5-6	TRBJ1-6	CASSLAGPGNSPLHF
NA	TRBV5-8	TRBJ1-5	CASSLVRDALGNQPQHF
NA	TRBV29-1	TRBJ2-3	CSVATGQPPSTDTQYF
TRBD1	TRBV5-1	TRBJ1-1	CASRREGAGHTEAFF
NA	TRBV7-9	TRBJ2-7	CASSGGGYRNSYEQYF
TRBD1	TRBV4-3	TRBJ1-1	CASFRDRVTEAFF
NA	TRBV5-6	TRBJ2-7	CASSLWRVHYEQYF
NA	TRBV29-1	TRBJ1-2	CSVESRSYGYTF
TRBD2	TRBV7-8	TRBJ2-1	CASSYAGEIYNEQFF
NA	TRBV7-9	TRBJ1-3	CASSSTDTIYF
NA	TRBV7-2	TRBJ2-3	CASSRRFGTDTQYF
TRBD2	TRBV5-4	TRBJ2-3	CASSSKLAGGPLDTQYF
TRBD2	TRBV30	TRBJ2-2	CAWSVLAGAVGELFF
TRBD1	TRBV7-2	TRBJ1-2	CASSILRTGNYGYTF
NA	TRBV7-2	TRBJ1-2	CASSLQGYGYTF
NA	TRBV19	TRBJ2-7	CASSSGLGGYEQYF